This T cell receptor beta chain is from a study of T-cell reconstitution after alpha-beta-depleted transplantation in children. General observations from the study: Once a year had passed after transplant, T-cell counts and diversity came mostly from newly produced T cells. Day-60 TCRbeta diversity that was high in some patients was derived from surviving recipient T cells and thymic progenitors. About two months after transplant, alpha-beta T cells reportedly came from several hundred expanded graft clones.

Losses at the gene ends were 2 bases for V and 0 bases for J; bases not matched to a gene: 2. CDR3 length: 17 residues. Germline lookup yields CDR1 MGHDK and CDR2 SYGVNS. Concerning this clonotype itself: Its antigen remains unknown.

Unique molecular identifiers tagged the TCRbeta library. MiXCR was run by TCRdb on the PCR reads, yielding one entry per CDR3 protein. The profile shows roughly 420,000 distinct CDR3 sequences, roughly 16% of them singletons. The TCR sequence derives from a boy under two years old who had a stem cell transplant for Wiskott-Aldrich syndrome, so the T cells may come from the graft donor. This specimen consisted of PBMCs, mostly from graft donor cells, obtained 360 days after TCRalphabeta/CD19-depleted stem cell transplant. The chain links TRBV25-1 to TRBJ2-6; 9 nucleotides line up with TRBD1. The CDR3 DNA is TGTGCCAGCAGTGAAGGGACAGGGAGCTCTGGGGCCAACGTCCTGACTTTC. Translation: CASSEGTGSSGANVLTF.